This T cell receptor beta chain was recorded in a study of blood T cells in healthy people across ages. Then a second PCR, running about 6 to 12 cycles, was carried out with a sample-barcoded 5' primer and a J-beta primer mix. TCRdb passed the 5' RACE reads through MiXCR, listing each CDR3 protein once. Among approximately 1.5 million distinct CDR3 sequences listed, almost 35% were seen once. This TCR was recovered from a woman aged 25 to 39 in good health. Sequencing used blood.

The CDR3 nucleotides are TGCAGTGCTCCCTCCCTCGGGGCAGCGAATTCGAAACTGTTTTTT. Its translation is CSAPSLGAANSKLFF. The V gene is TRBV20-1, the J gene TRBJ1-4, with a weak D call TRBD1 (5 bases). CDR1 and CDR2 (germline): DFQATT, SNEGSKA (reference sequence). The ends were cut back, 5 bases at V and 11 bases at J, with 24 bases in the middle. This CDR3 is 15 amino acids long.